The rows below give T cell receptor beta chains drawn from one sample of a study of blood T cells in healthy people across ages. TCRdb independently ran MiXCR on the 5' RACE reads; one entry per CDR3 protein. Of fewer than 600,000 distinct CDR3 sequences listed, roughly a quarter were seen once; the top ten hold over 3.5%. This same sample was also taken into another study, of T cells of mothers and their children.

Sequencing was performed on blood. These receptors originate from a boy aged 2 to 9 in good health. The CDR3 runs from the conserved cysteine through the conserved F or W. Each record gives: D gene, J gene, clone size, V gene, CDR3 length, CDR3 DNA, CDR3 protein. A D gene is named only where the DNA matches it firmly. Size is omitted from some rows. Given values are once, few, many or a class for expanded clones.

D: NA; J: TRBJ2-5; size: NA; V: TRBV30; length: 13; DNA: TGTGCCTGGAGTGTAGGGACAACAGAGACCCAGTACTTC; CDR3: CAWSVGTTETQYF
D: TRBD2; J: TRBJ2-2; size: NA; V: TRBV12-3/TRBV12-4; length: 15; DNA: TGTGCCAGCAGGATTACTAGCGGGAGGGCCGGGGAGCTGTTTTTT; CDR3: CASRITSGRAGELFF
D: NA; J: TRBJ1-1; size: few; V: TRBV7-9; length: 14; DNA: TGTGCCAGCAGCTTCAACAGCATGAACACTGAAGCTTTCTTT; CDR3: CASSFNSMNTEAFF
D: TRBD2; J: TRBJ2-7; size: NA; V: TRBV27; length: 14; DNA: TGTGCCAGCAAAAGCGGACTAGCTGCCTACGAGCAGTACTTC; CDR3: CASKSGLAAYEQYF
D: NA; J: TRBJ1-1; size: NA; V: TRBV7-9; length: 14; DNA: TGTGCCAGCAGGTCCGGGCCTCGGGGCACTGAAGCTTTCTTT; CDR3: CASRSGPRGTEAFF
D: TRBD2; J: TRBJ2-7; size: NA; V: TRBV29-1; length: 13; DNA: TGCAGCGTTGGTCACGGGAGGGCCTACGAGCAGTACTTC; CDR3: CSVGHGRAYEQYF
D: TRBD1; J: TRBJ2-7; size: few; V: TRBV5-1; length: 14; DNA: TGCGCCAGCAGCTTGGAAAGACAGGGGAACGAGCAGTACTTC; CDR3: CASSLERQGNEQYF
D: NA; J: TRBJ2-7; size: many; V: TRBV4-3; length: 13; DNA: TGCGCCAGCAGCAGCTTTAGTGGCTACGAGCAGTACTTC; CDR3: CASSSFSGYEQYF
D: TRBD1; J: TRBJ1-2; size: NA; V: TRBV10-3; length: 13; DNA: TGTGCCACCTGGGGACAGGGGAGGGATGGCTACACCTTC; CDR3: CATWGQGRDGYTF
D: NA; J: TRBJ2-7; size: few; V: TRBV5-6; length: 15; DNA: TGTGCCAGCAGCTTTTACATCCAGGAGAATTACGAGCAGTACTTC; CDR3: CASSFYIQENYEQYF
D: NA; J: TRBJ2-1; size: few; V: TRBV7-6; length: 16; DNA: TGTGCCAGCAGCCCCGGCCTGGGGAGGACGTACAATGAGCAGTTCTTC; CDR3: CASSPGLGRTYNEQFF
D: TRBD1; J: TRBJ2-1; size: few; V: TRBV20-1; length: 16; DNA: TGCAGTGCTAATTTCCCCGGGACAGGGGGCCAAAATGAGCAGTTCTTC; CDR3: CSANFPGTGGQNEQFF
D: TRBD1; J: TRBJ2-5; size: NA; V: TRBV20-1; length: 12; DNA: TGCAGTACAGACAGGGGGCAAGAGACCCAGTACTTC; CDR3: CSTDRGQETQYF
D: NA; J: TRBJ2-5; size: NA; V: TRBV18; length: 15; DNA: TGTGCCAGCTCACCACCGTGGGGCGGCGAAGAGACCCAGTACTTC; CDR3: CASSPPWGGEETQYF
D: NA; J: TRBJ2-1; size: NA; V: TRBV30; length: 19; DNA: TGTGCCTGGACCCTGTACCCAGGAGGACGGGTAGCGGACTACAATGAGCAGTTCTTC; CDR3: CAWTLYPGGRVADYNEQFF
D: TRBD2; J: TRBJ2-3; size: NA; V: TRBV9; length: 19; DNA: TGTGCCAGCAGCGTAGGGCCCCTAACGGCGGGGGGTTCCACAGATACGCAGTATTTT; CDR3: CASSVGPLTAGGSTDTQYF
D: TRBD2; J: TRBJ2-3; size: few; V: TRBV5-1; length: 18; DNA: TGCGCCAGCAGCTTGTTCGGGACTAGCGGGAGTAAGACAGATACGCAGTATTTT; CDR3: CASSLFGTSGSKTDTQYF
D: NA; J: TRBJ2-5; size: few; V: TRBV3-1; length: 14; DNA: TGTGCCAGCAGCCACGACTATTCCCAAGAGACCCAGTACTTC; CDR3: CASSHDYSQETQYF
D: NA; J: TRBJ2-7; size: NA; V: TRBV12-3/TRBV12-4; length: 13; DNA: TGTGCCAGCAGTCCCACCATAGCGTACGAGCAGTACTTC; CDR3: CASSPTIAYEQYF
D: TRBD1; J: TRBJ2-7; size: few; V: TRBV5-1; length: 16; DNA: TGCGCCAGCAGCGGACGGACAGGGGGTGCCTCCTACGAGCAGTACTTC; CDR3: CASSGRTGGASYEQYF
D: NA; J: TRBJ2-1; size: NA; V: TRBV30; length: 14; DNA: TGTGCCTGGAGTGTAGATAGCGAGGACAATGAGCAGTTCTTC; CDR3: CAWSVDSEDNEQFF
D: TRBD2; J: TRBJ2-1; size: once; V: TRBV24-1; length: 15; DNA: TGTGCCACCAGTGAAGCTAGCGGGGGCTACAATGAGCAGTTCTTC; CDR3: CATSEASGGYNEQFF
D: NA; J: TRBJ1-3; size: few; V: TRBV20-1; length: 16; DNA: TGCAGTGCTAGAGATAGCGGCGGATACTCTGGAAACACCATATATTTT; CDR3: CSARDSGGYSGNTIYF
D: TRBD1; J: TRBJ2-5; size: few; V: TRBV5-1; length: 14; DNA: TGCGCCAGCAGCCACACAGGGGGCCAGGAGACCCAGTACTTC; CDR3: CASSHTGGQETQYF
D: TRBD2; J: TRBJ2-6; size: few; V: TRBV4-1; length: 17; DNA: TGCGCCAGCAGCCCGACTAGCGGCTACTCTGGGGCCAACGTCCTGACTTTC; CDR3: CASSPTSGYSGANVLTF
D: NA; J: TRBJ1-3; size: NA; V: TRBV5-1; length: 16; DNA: TGCGCCAGCAGTATTACCCAGGCTGATCTTGGAAACACCATATATTTT; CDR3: CASSITQADLGNTIYF
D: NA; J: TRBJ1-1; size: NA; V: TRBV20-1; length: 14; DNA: TGCAGTGCTAGCCAGGGTGATAGGTACACTGAAGCTTTCTTT; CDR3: CSASQGDRYTEAFF
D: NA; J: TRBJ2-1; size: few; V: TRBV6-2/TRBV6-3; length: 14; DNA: TGTGCCAGCAGTTACTCGAATATCCGCAATGAGCAGTTCTTC; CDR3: CASSYSNIRNEQFF
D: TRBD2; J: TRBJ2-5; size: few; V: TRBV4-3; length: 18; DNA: TGCGCCAGCAGCCAAGACAGACTAGCGGGAGGGCCGAAAGAGACCCAGTACTTC; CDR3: CASSQDRLAGGPKETQYF
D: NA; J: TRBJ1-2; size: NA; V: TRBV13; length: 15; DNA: TGTGCCAGCAGCGTAGGGGCTGACGGATTATCTGGCTACACCTTC; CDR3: CASSVGADGLSGYTF
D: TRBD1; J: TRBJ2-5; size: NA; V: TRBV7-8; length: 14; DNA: TGTGCCAGCAGCTCCAGGGGGCGGTCGGAGACCCAGTACTTC; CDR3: CASSSRGRSETQYF
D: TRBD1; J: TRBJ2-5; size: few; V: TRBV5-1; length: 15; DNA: TGCGCCAGCAGCTTGGAAGCGAGGGGGCGAGAGACCCAGTACTTC; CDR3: CASSLEARGRETQYF
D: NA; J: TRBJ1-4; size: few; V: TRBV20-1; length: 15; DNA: TGCAGTGCTAGAGATAAACGGGGCGCGTGGGAAAAACTGTTTTTT; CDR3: CSARDKRGAWEKLFF
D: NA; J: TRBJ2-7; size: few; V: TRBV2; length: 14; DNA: TGTGCCAGCAGTGGTGGCTTCGCCACCTACGAGCAGTACTTC; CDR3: CASSGGFATYEQYF
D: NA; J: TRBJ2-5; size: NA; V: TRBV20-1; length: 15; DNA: TGCAGTGCTAGAGATGCGGGAAATTCCCAAGAGACCCAGTACTTC; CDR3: CSARDAGNSQETQYF
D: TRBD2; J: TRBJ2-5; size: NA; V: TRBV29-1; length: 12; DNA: TGCAGCGTTGAAGTGACTAGCGGGTACAGAATCTTC; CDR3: CSVEVTSGYRIF
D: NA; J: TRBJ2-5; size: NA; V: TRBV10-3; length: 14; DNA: TGTGCCATCAGTGAGAACAGCAGTGGGGAGACCCAGTACTTC; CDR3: CAISENSSGETQYF
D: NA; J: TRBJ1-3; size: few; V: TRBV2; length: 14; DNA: TGTGCCAGCAGACCCGCCCTCTCTGGAAACACCATATATTTT; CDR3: CASRPALSGNTIYF
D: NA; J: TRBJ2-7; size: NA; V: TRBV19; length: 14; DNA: TGTGCCAGTAGTTCGGGGCAGCCGCCCTACGAGCAGTACTTC; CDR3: CASSSGQPPYEQYF
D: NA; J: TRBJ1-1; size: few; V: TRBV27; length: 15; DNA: TGTGCCAGCATCTCGAGGGCAGGGCGGAACACTGAAGCTTTCTTT; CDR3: CASISRAGRNTEAFF
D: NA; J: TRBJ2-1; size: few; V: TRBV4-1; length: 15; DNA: TGCGCCAGCAGCCCGAGCAACGAACGGAGGAATGAGCAGTTCTTC; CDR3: CASSPSNERRNEQFF
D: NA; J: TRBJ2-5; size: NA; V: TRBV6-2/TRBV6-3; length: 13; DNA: TGTGCCAGCAGTCTAGCTGAGACGGAGACCCGGTACTTC; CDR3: CASSLAETETRYF
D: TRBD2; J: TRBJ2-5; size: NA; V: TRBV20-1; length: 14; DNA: TGCAGTGCTAGTCTAGCGGGAGCGATGGAGACCCAGTACTTC; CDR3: CSASLAGAMETQYF
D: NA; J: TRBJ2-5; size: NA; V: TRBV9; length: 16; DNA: TGTGCCAGCAGCGTAGAGGGGGGCAGCAGATCAGAGACCCAGTACTTC; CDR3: CASSVEGGSRSETQYF
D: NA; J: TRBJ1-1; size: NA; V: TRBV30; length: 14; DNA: TGTGCCTATCAAACCAGGGGTGGGAACACTGAAGCTTTCTTT; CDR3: CAYQTRGGNTEAFF
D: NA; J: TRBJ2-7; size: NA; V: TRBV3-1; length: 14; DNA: TGTGCCAGCAGCAAAGAGGGAGACCCCTACGAGCAGTACTTC; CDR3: CASSKEGDPYEQYF
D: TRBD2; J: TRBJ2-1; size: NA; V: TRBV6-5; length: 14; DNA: TGTGCCAGCAGTCGGGGGGGGAGGCACAATGAGCAGTTCTTC; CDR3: CASSRGGRHNEQFF
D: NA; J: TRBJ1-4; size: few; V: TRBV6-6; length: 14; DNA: TGTGCCAGCCCCACCGCGGGGGGCAGTGAAAAACTGTTTTTT; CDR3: CASPTAGGSEKLFF
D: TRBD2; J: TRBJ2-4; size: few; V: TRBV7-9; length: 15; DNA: TGTGCCAGCAGCTTAGAAGTCGGGGGGGCAAACATTCAGTACTTC; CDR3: CASSLEVGGANIQYF
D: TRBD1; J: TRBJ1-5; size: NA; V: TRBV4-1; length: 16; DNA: TGCGCCAGCAGCCAAGTACAGGGGGCATACGGACAGCCCCAGCATTTT; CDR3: CASSQVQGAYGQPQHF